This passage covers 15 T cell receptor beta chains from one sample sequenced in a study of blood T cell repertoires in COVID-19. The method was immunoSEQ multiplex PCR; TCRdb's version includes in-frame clones alone and lacks a portion of them. The data contain roughly 50,000 clones, 79% of them singletons. The sequencing sample was made of peripheral blood. The receptors here all came from a man between 60 and 75 years old with acute or convalescent COVID-19.

This sequence joins TRBV27 and TRBJ1-6; tentatively, D is TRBD1 (5 bases). Looked up from germline, CDR1 is MNHEY and CDR2 is SMNVEV (reference sequence). This CDR3 spans 12 amino acids. Trimming stripped 5 bases from V and 12 bases from J, with 11 bases between. This CDR3 is CASSVIRGPLHF. CDR3 sequence (DNA): TGTGCCAGCAGTGTAATTAGGGGACCCCTCCACTTT.

The chain carries TRBV7-9 and TRBJ1-5, with 8 bases aligning to TRBD1. CDR3 length: 17 residues. V lost 4 bases and J lost 2; bases outside the gene matches: 10. Germline CDR1 SEHNR, CDR2 FQNEAQ (reference sequence). Written as DNA, the CDR3 is TGTGCCAGCAGCTCAGGGCAGGGGGCGTTTGGCAATCAGCCCCAGCATTTT. This encodes CASSSGQGAFGNQPQHF.

The chain has TRBV9 and TRBJ2-1; TRBD1 agrees at 8 bases. The germline gives CDR1 SGDLS, CDR2 YYNGEE. V lost 0 bases, J lost 3 bases, and 8 bases stayed unmatched. The CDR3 runs 17 residues. CDR3 coding DNA: TGTGCCAGCAGCGTAGCTCTCGGGACAGGAAGCTACAATGAGCAGTTCTTC. Protein product: CASSVALGTGSYNEQFF.

CDR3 protein: CASSRLSTGVTEAFF. CDR3 in DNA: TGTGCCAGCAGTAGACTTTCGACAGGGGTCACTGAAGCTTTCTTT. This chain links TRBV2 with TRBJ1-1; TRBD1 matches 8 bases. The junction had 9 bases not matched to a gene; V was cut back by 5 bases and J by 4 bases. Germline-derived CDR1 and CDR2 are SNHLY and FYNNEI. The CDR3 is made up of 15 amino acids.

The V gene is TRBV28, the J gene TRBJ1-5; the D is unclear. Germline V gene sequence: CDR1 MDHEN, CDR2 SYDVKM. The V and J ends lost 4 bases and 1 base respectively, with 14 bases between them. The CDR3 is made up of 16 amino acids. CDR3 residues: CASSYGVGLSNQPQHF. Here the CDR3 DNA reads TGTGCCAGCAGTTACGGGGTGGGTTTGAGCAATCAGCCCCAGCATTTT.

In nucleotides, the CDR3 is TGTGCCAGCAGTGAACAGGGCTATAATTCACCCCTCCACTTT. Its translation is CASSEQGYNSPLHF. V usage is TRBV6-1 and J usage is TRBJ1-6; possibly TRBD1 for D (5 bases). Trimming took off 2 bases at V and 3 bases at J, with 5 bases between the two ends. This CDR3 is built from 14 residues. The germline V gene has CDR1 MNHNS and CDR2 SASEGT.

The rearrangement uses TRBV14 and TRBJ1-2; no clear D gene. The CDR3 totals 13 residues. Germline loops: CDR1 SGHDN, CDR2 FVKESK. Trimming took off 1 base at V and 1 base at J, with 4 bases between the two ends. CDR3 bases: TGTGCCAGCAGCCAAGGACTTAACTATGGCTACACCTTC. Translated, it gives CASSQGLNYGYTF.

The chain recombines TRBV3-1 (or the pseudogene TRBV3-2) with TRBJ1-4; TRBD1 is a possible D gene (6 bases). The germline gives CDR1 LGHDT, CDR2 YNNKEL (reference sequence). This CDR3 has 15 amino acids. With 4 bases removed from V and 7 bases from J, the gap between germline ends came to 16 bases. CDR3 sequence: CASSLEQGMGEKLFF. CDR3 nucleotide sequence: TGTGCCAGCAGCCTGGAACAGGGAATGGGTGAAAAACTGTTTTTT.

The rearrangement links TRBV2 to TRBJ2-1; TRBD2 might be the D (5 bases). CDR3 length equals 13 residues. Germline CDR1 and CDR2: SNHLY and FYNNEI. V was clipped by 6 bases and J by 8 bases, with 14 bases between them. In DNA, the CDR3 is TGTGCCAGCAGCCCTGAGAGGGTCGATGAGCAGTTCTTC. It yields the protein CASSPERVDEQFF. The variable domain in full, completed from reference TRBV2 and TRBJ2-1, reads EPEVTQTPSHQVTQMGQEVILRCVPISNHLYFYWYRQILGQKVEFLVSFYNNEISEKSEIFDDQFSVERPDGSNFTLKIRSTKLEDSAMYFCASSPERVDEQFFGPGTRLTVL.

This CDR3 reads CASSDRTGGMETQYF. Here the CDR3 DNA reads TGTGCCAGCAGTGATCGGACAGGGGGCATGGAGACCCAGTACTTC. This chain uses TRBV6-1 with TRBJ2-5; 11 positions agree with TRBD1. This CDR3 contains 15 residues. With V trimmed by 3 bases and J by 5 bases, 5 bases remained unmatched. CDR1 is MNHNS, CDR2 SASEGT, per germline.

This chain links TRBV2 with TRBJ1-3; D is unclear. The CDR3 is 15 residues long. The V end was cut by 5 bases, the J end by 1 base, with 12 bases between. The germline V gene encodes CDR1 SNHLY and CDR2 FYNNEI. The CDR3 DNA is TGTGCCAGCAGTATTGGGCAGGCGTCTGGAAACACCATATATTTT. The encoded protein is CASSIGQASGNTIYF.

In DNA, the CDR3 is TGTGCCAGCACCCTAACCCAGGGGACCTGGGATGAGCAGTTCTTC. This translates into CASTLTQGTWDEQFF. The chain employs TRBV2 and TRBJ2-1; possible D gene TRBD1, 6 bases. Trimming pared 7 bases from V and 8 bases from J, leaving 21 bases between. The CDR3 runs to 15 residues. Germline CDR1 SNHLY, CDR2 FYNNEI.

The chain carries TRBV29-1 and TRBJ2-2; no reliable D call. Germline CDR1 is SQVTM and CDR2 is ANQGSEA. The CDR3 contains 12 residues. V lost 6 bases to trimming and J lost 4 bases, with 9 bases between them. CDR3 in amino acids: CSVPVGTGELFF. DNA of the CDR3: TGCAGCGTCCCGGTTGGCACCGGGGAGCTGTTTTTT.

The chain joins TRBV29-1 to TRBJ1-1; possible D gene TRBD1, 5 bases. This CDR3 is built from 13 residues. The V gene's germline CDR1 is SQVTM and CDR2 ANQGSEA. V lost 5 bases and J lost 11, with 21 bases in between. The CDR3 protein is CSVRALFAAGAFF. The DNA of the CDR3 is TGCAGCGTTCGTGCCCTCTTCGCGGCAGGGGCTTTCTTT.

The gene calls are TRBV28 and TRBJ1-1; a weak D match, TRBD1 (6 bases). Germline V gene data show CDR1 as MDHEN and CDR2 as SYDVKM. This CDR3 contains 15 residues. V lost 7 bases to trimming and J lost 0 bases, with 15 bases between them. The CDR3 region has the DNA TGTGCCAGCATTCCCTGGGGGGGCCTGAACACTGAAGCTTTCTTT. It specifies CASIPWGGLNTEAFF.